The 17 T cell receptor beta chains listed next were all sequenced from one sample in a study of blood T cell repertoires in COVID-19 (dated by TCRdb to the early 2020s). Receptor amplification or capture employed the immunoSEQ multiplex PCR assay. Held by TCRdb, this immuneACCESS table contains in-frame sequences only and omits some clones. Under half of the omission traces to an unresolved V gene where checked; the cause of the rest is unknown. This sample comprises over 85,000 clones, roughly 85% of them detected only once. The ten largest make up roughly 17% of the sample. Source material: peripheral blood. The receptors shown here come from a woman over 75 with active or convalescent COVID-19.

The V and J genes are TRBV5-1 and TRBJ2-3; D remains unclear. Germline-derived CDR1 and CDR2 are SGHRS and YFSETQ. The germline V and J ends were trimmed by 4 bases and 2 bases, with 11 bases remaining between them. The CDR3 extends over 14 amino acids. CDR3 amino acids: CASSKEQVTDTQYF. The CDR3 bases are TGCGCCAGCAGCAAAGAACAAGTCACAGATACGCAGTATTTT.

The CDR3 bases are TGTGCCAGCAGCCACCAGGTGACCAGGAGGGATGAGCAGTTCTTC. Amino acid sequence: CASSHQVTRRDEQFF. The chain links TRBV7-2 to TRBJ2-1; a weak D match, TRBD2 (6 bases). This CDR3 spans 15 amino acids. Germline CDR1 is SGHTA and CDR2 is FQGNSA. Trimming took 5 bases from V and 8 from J, leaving 19 bases between them.

The chain has TRBV21-1 and TRBJ1-3; no DNA check was done on the table's D call, TRBD1. TRBV21-1 is assigned pseudogene status. The CDR3 sequence is 14 residues long. In DNA, the CDR3 is TGTGCCAGAACAGGGGGGCTCTCTGGAAACACCATATATTTT. This encodes CARTGGLSGNTIYF.

In nucleotides, the CDR3 is TGTGCCAGCAGCTGGGGACAGGGCTCCTACAATGAGCAGTTCTTC. Its protein is CASSWGQGSYNEQFF. The chain recombines TRBV5-5 with TRBJ2-1; 9 bases are a match to TRBD1. This CDR3 has 15 amino acids. V shed 3 bases, J shed 0 bases, and the junction held 1 base outside the gene matches. Looked up from germline, CDR1 is SGHKS and CDR2 is YYEKEE (reference sequence).

There are a few counts of this clone. CDR3 amino acids: CASSPTGREYGYTF. DNA of the CDR3: TGTGCCAGCAGTCCGACAGGACGAGAGTATGGCTACACCTTC. V and J are TRBV5-6 and TRBJ1-2; D perhaps matches TRBD1 (6 bases). The V and J ends lost 5 bases and 5 bases respectively, with 16 bases between them. From germline, CDR1 is SGHDT and CDR2 YYEEEE. The CDR3 loop spans 14 amino acids. The full variable domain, in which reference TRBV5-6 and TRBJ1-2 provide the parts outside the CDR3, is DAGVTQSPTHLIKTRGQQVTLRCSPKSGHDTVSWYQQALGQGPQFIFQYYEEEERQRGNFPDRFSGHQFPNYSSELNVNALLLGDSALYLCASSPTGREYGYTFGSGTRLTVV.

The chain is built from TRBV19 and TRBJ1-1; TRBD1 is a possible D gene (6 bases). The V gene's germline CDR1 is LNHDA and CDR2 SQIVND (reference sequence). The CDR3 length is 15 residues. The germline V and J ends were trimmed by 4 bases and 4 bases, with 16 bases remaining between them. In nucleotides, the CDR3 is TGTGCCAGTAGTACGCGGGGGCTTGTGGGCACTGAAGCTTTCTTT. Translating gives CASSTRGLVGTEAFF.

J is TRBJ1-6 and V is TRBV2; the D is unclear. Germline assignment: CDR1 SNHLY and CDR2 FYNNEI. Trimming removed 4 bases from V and 9 bases from J, with 13 bases in between. The CDR3 is made up of 14 amino acids. Here the CDR3 reads CASSGTGRISPLHF. CDR3 DNA: TGTGCCAGCAGTGGGACTGGGAGGATTTCACCCCTCCACTTT.

CDR3 sequence: CASSQDRGAYEQYF. The CDR3 bases are TGCGCCAGCAGCCAGGACAGGGGTGCTTACGAGCAGTACTTC. The chain couples TRBV5-1 to TRBJ2-7; 9 bases are a match to TRBD1. Germline CDR1 SGHRS, CDR2 YFSETQ. The trim removed 4 bases at V and 4 bases at J, leaving 6 bases unmatched. There are 14 residues in the CDR3.

The chain has TRBV3-1 (or the pseudogene TRBV3-2) and TRBJ2-7, with 7 bases lining up with TRBD1. The germline V gene encodes CDR1 LGHDT and CDR2 YNNKEL (reference sequence). There are 14 residues in the CDR3. The ends lost 10 bases at V and 6 bases at J; junction bases unmatched: 15. DNA for the CDR3: TGTGCCACCCAACCCCGGGACAGAACAGGCGAGCAGTACTTC. Translation gives CATQPRDRTGEQYF.

V and J are TRBV7-9 and TRBJ2-6; D remains ambiguous. V was trimmed by 2 bases and J by 3 bases, leaving 5 bases between them. The CDR3 spans 14 residues. Germline V gene lookup returns CDR1 SEHNR and CDR2 FQNEAQ (reference sequence). DNA for the CDR3: TGTGCCAGCAGCTTATTATTTGGGGCCAACGTCCTGACTTTC. This codes for CASSLLFGANVLTF.

V and J are TRBV1 and TRBJ2-1; the tabulated D call, TRBD2, remains unverified against the DNA. TRBV1 counts as a pseudogene. The CDR3 loop spans 16 amino acids. The CDR3 DNA follows: TGCACCAGCAGCCCCCCCCTGGCGGACTACTACAATGAGCAGTTCTTC. Translation: CTSSPPLADYYNEQFF.

The chain couples TRBV28 to TRBJ2-5; weak D call: TRBD2 (5 bases). This CDR3 is built from 14 residues. Germline V lookup: CDR1 MDHEN, CDR2 SYDVKM. The V end was cut by 5 bases, the J end by 2 bases, with 12 bases between. CDR3 bases: TGTGCCAGCAGTCGATACGGACTGCAAGAGACCCAGTACTTC. Translating gives CASSRYGLQETQYF.

The rearrangement links TRBV9 to TRBJ2-1; D perhaps matches TRBD2 (6 bases). Germline V lookup: CDR1 SGDLS, CDR2 YYNGEE. The CDR3 totals 13 residues. The germline V and J ends were trimmed by 0 bases and 9 bases, with 10 bases remaining between them. CDR3 region: CASSVGGGSEQFF. The CDR3 nucleotides are TGTGCCAGCAGCGTAGGTGGGGGGAGTGAGCAGTTCTTC.

This clone occurred once. This CDR3 is CASSLDPGGQVTQYF. The CDR3 bases are TGCGCCAGCAGCTTGGACCCAGGAGGTCAGGTAACGCAGTATTTT. The chain is built from TRBV5-1 and TRBJ2-3; possible D gene TRBD2, 5 bases. The V gene's germline CDR1 is SGHRS and CDR2 YFSETQ. The CDR3 is made up of 15 amino acids. V was trimmed by 0 bases and J by 9 bases, leaving 17 bases between them.

The CDR3 here is CASSLGRADTGELFF. The CDR3 DNA is TGTGCCAGCAGCTTAGGGAGGGCAGACACCGGGGAGCTGTTTTTT. The J gene is TRBJ2-2, the V gene TRBV7-3, with 7 bases aligning to TRBD2. Per germline, CDR1 SGHTA and CDR2 FQGTGA. The CDR3 is made up of 15 amino acids. Trimming at V came to 2 bases and at J to 3 bases, leaving 3 bases not matched to a gene.

This chain joins TRBV19 and TRBJ1-1, with D hard to call. The CDR3 has 13 residues. V shed 3 bases and J shed 5 bases, with 10 bases lying between them. Germline V gene sequence: CDR1 LNHDA, CDR2 SQIVND (reference sequence). The CDR3 loop is CASSIGGMTEAFF. In nucleotides, the CDR3 is TGTGCCAGTAGTATTGGAGGGATGACTGAAGCTTTCTTT.

The chain employs TRBV9 and TRBJ2-1, with a tentative D call TRBD2 (5 bases). The CDR3 has 18 residues. CDR1 is SGDLS and CDR2 is YYNGEE in the germline V gene. With 0 bases removed from V and 5 bases from J, the gap between germline ends came to 21 bases. The CDR3 DNA reads TGTGCCAGCAGCGTAGACCCCACCGGGGAGTTTAATAACAATGAGCAGTTCTTC. Its translation is CASSVDPTGEFNNNEQFF.